These 12 T cell receptor beta chains share one sample of origin, sequenced in a study of T-cell reconstitution after alpha-beta-depleted transplantation in children. Unique molecular identifiers were used to barcode this TCRbeta library. Each CDR3 protein gets one entry after TCRdb re-called the PCR reads with MiXCR. The sample holds about 250,000 distinct CDR3 sequences; 20% to 30% are singletons and the top ten take about 5%. The source material was PBMCs, mostly from graft donor cells, sampled 360 days after TCRalphabeta/CD19-depleted stem cell transplant. The receptor source for this set is a female patient under 10 years old who had a stem cell transplant for congenital amegakaryocytic thrombocytopenia, so the T cells may come from the graft donor.

The CDR3 loop reads CASSQGVRLTGELFF. CDR3 nucleotide sequence: TGCGCCAGCAGCCAAGGTGTCAGGCTGACCGGGGAGCTGTTTTTT. The genes are TRBV4-3 and TRBJ2-2; no definite D call. From germline, CDR1 is LGHNA and CDR2 YSLEER. CDR3 size: 15 residues. V was trimmed by 1 base and J by 5 bases, leaving 11 bases between them.

In its sample, this clonotype was seen a few times. The chain carries TRBV7-2 and TRBJ2-4; 7 positions agree with TRBD1. Germline values: CDR1 SGHTA, CDR2 FQGNSA. V was clipped by 0 bases and J by 6 bases; unmatched bases: 14. The CDR3 has 18 residues. CDR3 bases: TGTGCCAGCAGCTTAGCGTGGGGAGCGACAGGGTTCACAAACATTCAGTACTTC. Translation: CASSLAWGATGFTNIQYF. Full variable domain (remainder filled in from reference TRBV7-2 and TRBJ2-4): GAGVSQSPSNKVTEKGKDVELRCDPISGHTALYWYRQSLGQGLEFLIYFQGNSAPDKSGLPSDRFSAERTGGSVSTLTIQRTQQEDSAVYLCASSLAWGATGFTNIQYFGAGTRLSVL.

V usage is TRBV7-9 and J usage is TRBJ1-4; D gene unclear. CDR3 length: 12 residues. Germline CDR1 is SEHNR and CDR2 is FQNEAQ (reference sequence). The germline V and J ends were trimmed by 4 bases and 8 bases, with 8 bases remaining between them. The DNA for the CDR3 is TGTGCCAGCAGCTGGGTCGGCGAAAAACTGTTTTTT. The encoded protein is CASSWVGEKLFF.

This clonotype has only a few counts. The chain couples TRBV12-3 or TRBV12-4 to TRBJ2-5; 7 bases align to TRBD1. Trimming at V came to 5 bases and at J to 3 bases, leaving 3 bases not matched to a gene. The CDR3 loop spans 13 amino acids. Here the CDR3 DNA reads TGTGCCAGCAGTCCTGACAGGGAAGAGACCCAGTACTTC. Residues: CASSPDREETQYF.

The rearrangement links TRBV5-4 to TRBJ2-3, with TRBD2 identical over 9 bases. The V segment lost 4 bases and the J segment 1 base; nucleotides outside the gene matches: 4. Germline CDR1 reads SGHNT; CDR2 reads YYREEE (reference sequence). The CDR3 has 15 amino acids. The CDR3 DNA reads TGTGCCAGCAGCCCGTGGACTAGCGGCACAGATACGCAGTATTTT. It specifies CASSPWTSGTDTQYF. Complete variable domain (other parts from reference TRBV5-4 and TRBJ2-3): ETGVTQSPTHLIKTRGQQVTLRCSSQSGHNTVSWYQQALGQGPQFIFQYYREEENGRGNFPPRFSGLQFPNYSSELNVNALELDDSALYLCASSPWTSGTDTQYFGPGTRLTVL.

This clonotype was found a few times. The J gene is TRBJ2-7, the V gene TRBV15, with 13 bases lining up with TRBD2. The V and J ends lost 7 bases and 6 bases, in that order; junction bases with no gene match: 6. The germline V gene encodes CDR1 LNHNV and CDR2 YYDKDF (reference sequence). The CDR3 spans 14 residues. The CDR3 loop is CATKTGLAGAEQYF. The CDR3 nucleotides read TGTGCCACCAAAACCGGACTAGCGGGAGCCGAGCAGTACTTC.

This clonotype was found many times. CDR3 sequence: CASSMGPNNEQFF. In DNA, the CDR3 is TGTGCCAGCAGTATGGGACCCAACAATGAGCAGTTCTTC. The V gene is TRBV12-3 or TRBV12-4, the J gene TRBJ2-1; D possibly matches TRBD1 or TRBD2 (5 bases each). The V gene lost 5 bases and the J gene lost 5 bases, with 10 bases spanning the gap. CDR3 length: 13 residues.

The V and J genes are TRBV10-3 and TRBJ2-7; 13 nucleotides line up with TRBD2. The V segment lost 8 bases and the J segment 2 bases; nucleotides outside the gene matches: 0. The CDR3 runs 13 residues. Looked up from germline, CDR1 is ENHRY and CDR2 is SYGVKD. This chain's CDR3 is CAIGTSGTYEQYF. For the CDR3, the DNA is TGTGCCATCGGGACTAGCGGGACCTACGAGCAGTACTTC.

This clonotype was seen a few times. V and J are TRBV20-1 and TRBJ1-1; possible D gene TRBD1, 5 bases. Looked up from germline, CDR1 is DFQATT and CDR2 is SNEGSKA (reference sequence). The CDR3 is 13 amino acids. The V gene lost 1 base and the J gene lost 3 bases, with 9 bases spanning the gap. CDR3 amino acids: CSARGPGYTEAFF. CDR3 in DNA: TGCAGTGCTAGAGGTCCAGGGTACACTGAAGCTTTCTTT.

This clonotype was counted a few times. The chain couples TRBV14 to TRBJ2-3, with D possibly being TRBD2 (5 bases). V was shortened by 0 bases and J by 9 bases, with 16 bases between the two germline ends. The germline CDR1 and CDR2 sequences are SGHDN and FVKESK. CDR3 length: 15 amino acids. The CDR3 region is CASSQDLVVRRTQYF. The DNA of the CDR3 is TGTGCCAGCAGCCAAGATCTGGTAGTCCGGAGGACGCAGTATTTT. The full variable domain, in which reference TRBV14 and TRBJ2-3 provide the parts outside the CDR3, is EAGVTQFPSHSVIEKGQTVTLRCDPISGHDNLYWYRRVMGKEIKFLLHFVKESKQDESGMPNNRFLAERTGGTYSTLKVQPAELEDSGVYFCASSQDLVVRRTQYFGPGTRLTVL.

The chain carries TRBV4-1 and TRBJ2-2, with a possible D match to TRBD1 (6 bases). Germline V gene data show CDR1 as MGHRA and CDR2 as YSYEKL. The ends were cut back, 5 bases at V and 1 base at J, with 14 bases in the middle. CDR3 length: 16 residues. The DNA of the CDR3 is TGCGCCAGCAGCGCACCCGGGACACAGAACACCGGGGAGCTGTTTTTT. Amino acid sequence: CASSAPGTQNTGELFF.

The V and J genes are TRBV10-3 and TRBJ1-1, with a tentative D call TRBD1 (5 bases). CDR1 is ENHRY, CDR2 SYGVKD, per germline. V lost 3 bases and J 2 bases, leaving 13 bases between the germline ends. The length of the CDR3 is 15 residues. In DNA, the CDR3 is TGTGCCATCAGTGAATCATCAGGGTCTAACACTGAAGCTTTCTTT. Translation gives CAISESSGSNTEAFF.